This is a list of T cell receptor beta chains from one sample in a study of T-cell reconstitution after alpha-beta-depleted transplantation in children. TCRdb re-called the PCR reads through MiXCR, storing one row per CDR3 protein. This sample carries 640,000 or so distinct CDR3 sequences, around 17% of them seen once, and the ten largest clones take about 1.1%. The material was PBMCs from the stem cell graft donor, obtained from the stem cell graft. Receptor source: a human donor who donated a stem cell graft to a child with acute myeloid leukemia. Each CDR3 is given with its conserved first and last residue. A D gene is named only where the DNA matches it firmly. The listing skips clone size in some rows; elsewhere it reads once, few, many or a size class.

DNA: TGTGCCAGCAGTTCACAGGGGTGGGACACCGGGGAGCTGTTTTTT
CDR3: CASSSQGWDTGELFF
size: NA
D: TRBD1
V: TRBV12-3/TRBV12-4
J: TRBJ2-2

DNA: TGTGCCAGCACCCCCTGGGGCATAGGCAACGAGCAGTACTTC
CDR3: CASTPWGIGNEQYF
size: NA
D: NA
V: TRBV27
J: TRBJ2-7

DNA: TGTGCCAGCAGCTTAGTCGGGGAGCAGGATGAGCAGTTCTTC
CDR3: CASSLVGEQDEQFF
size: NA
D: NA
V: TRBV11-1
J: TRBJ2-1

DNA: TGCGCCAGCAGCTTGACGGGTGAGCAGTTCTTC
CDR3: CASSLTGEQFF
size: many
D: NA
V: TRBV5-1
J: TRBJ2-1

DNA: TGTGCCAGCAGTTTCCCCGAGGATAGAAGTGATACGCAGTATTTT
CDR3: CASSFPEDRSDTQYF
size: NA
D: NA
V: TRBV12-3/TRBV12-4
J: TRBJ2-3

DNA: TGTGCCAGCAGTTCACCGCAGGGAGCAACTAATGAAAAACTGTTTTTT
CDR3: CASSSPQGATNEKLFF
size: NA
D: NA
V: TRBV28
J: TRBJ1-4

DNA: TGTGCCAGCAGTTTAGATTCGCTGGAGCAGTTCTTC
CDR3: CASSLDSLEQFF
size: many
D: NA
V: TRBV12-3/TRBV12-4
J: TRBJ2-1

DNA: TGCAGTGCTAGAGATTATGAGAAGGGGACACAGTCCCAGCCCCAGCATTTT
CDR3: CSARDYEKGTQSQPQHF
size: few
D: NA
V: TRBV20-1
J: TRBJ1-5

DNA: TGCAGTGCTGTCGGGACCGAAAAACTGTTTTTT
CDR3: CSAVGTEKLFF
size: many
D: NA
V: TRBV20-1
J: TRBJ1-4

DNA: TGTGCCATCGGGCGGGAGGGAGAAAAACTGTTTTTT
CDR3: CAIGREGEKLFF
size: NA
D: NA
V: TRBV10-3
J: TRBJ1-4

DNA: TGTGCCACCAGCGACAGGGAGAGCCAAGAGACCCAGTACTTC
CDR3: CATSDRESQETQYF
size: NA
D: TRBD1
V: TRBV24-1
J: TRBJ2-5

DNA: TGTGCCAGCAGCCCGAGACAGGGGGCTTTTGAAAAACTGTTTTTT
CDR3: CASSPRQGAFEKLFF
size: NA
D: TRBD1
V: TRBV7-9
J: TRBJ1-4

DNA: TGTGCCAGCAGCCTTGGGCGGCGTGGTGAAAAACTGTTTTTT
CDR3: CASSLGRRGEKLFF
size: NA
D: NA
V: TRBV7-2
J: TRBJ1-4

DNA: TGCAGTGCTGGCCTCCGGGGGCCCGGCAATCAGCCCCAGCATTTT
CDR3: CSAGLRGPGNQPQHF
size: few
D: NA
V: TRBV20-1
J: TRBJ1-5

DNA: TGCAGTGCTAGAGGCGGCAGAACCCTACAAGGGGAGACCCAGTACTTC
CDR3: CSARGGRTLQGETQYF
size: many
D: NA
V: TRBV20-1
J: TRBJ2-5

DNA: TGTGCCAGCAGCCGCGACAGGGGAGGATCGAACACTGAAGCTTTCTTT
CDR3: CASSRDRGGSNTEAFF
size: NA
D: TRBD1
V: TRBV28
J: TRBJ1-1

DNA: TGTGCCAGCAGTTACGGAGGTGTCCAGAGGGAGGCCGGGGAGCTGTTTTTT
CDR3: CASSYGGVQREAGELFF
size: NA
D: NA
V: TRBV6-5
J: TRBJ2-2

DNA: TGTGCCAGCAGCCTAACCCGTCTCGGGGCCTCAGGGACAGATACGCAGTATTTT
CDR3: CASSLTRLGASGTDTQYF
size: few
D: NA
V: TRBV11-2
J: TRBJ2-3

DNA: TGTGCCAGCAGTTACCACTCTGATGGCTACACCTTC
CDR3: CASSYHSDGYTF
size: many
D: NA
V: TRBV6-6
J: TRBJ1-2

DNA: TGTGCCAGCAGCTCGGGACTAGCGGGGGGAGTGGATACGCAGTATTTT
CDR3: CASSSGLAGGVDTQYF
size: NA
D: TRBD2
V: TRBV7-2
J: TRBJ2-3

DNA: TGTGCCAGCAGCTTAGTTGCGGGGGGAGACAATGAGCAGTTCTTC
CDR3: CASSLVAGGDNEQFF
size: NA
D: TRBD2
V: TRBV7-2
J: TRBJ2-1

DNA: TGCAGCGTCCCCGGGACGGCGAACACCGGGGAGCTGTTTTTT
CDR3: CSVPGTANTGELFF
size: many
D: NA
V: TRBV29-1
J: TRBJ2-2

DNA: TGCAGTGCACAGGGGGCTGGTAATGAGCAGTTCTTC
CDR3: CSAQGAGNEQFF
size: many
D: TRBD1
V: TRBV20-1
J: TRBJ2-1

DNA: TGTGCCAGCAGCGAAACAGCCGCGGGTGTCTACGAGCAGTACTTC
CDR3: CASSETAAGVYEQYF
size: NA
D: NA
V: TRBV7-2
J: TRBJ2-7

DNA: TGTGCCAGCAGCTTACGGGACACGCAAGAAAAACTGTTTTTT
CDR3: CASSLRDTQEKLFF
size: NA
D: NA
V: TRBV7-9
J: TRBJ1-4

DNA: TGCAGTGCTAGCGGGGGACTCAGGAACACTGAAGCTTTCTTT
CDR3: CSASGGLRNTEAFF
size: many
D: NA
V: TRBV20-1
J: TRBJ1-1

DNA: TGTGCCAGGAGTTTAATCGCGGGGACCGGGGAGCTGTTTTTT
CDR3: CARSLIAGTGELFF
size: NA
D: NA
V: TRBV12-3/TRBV12-4
J: TRBJ2-2

DNA: TGTGCCAGCAGCTCGAGCGGAAATACGCAGTATTTT
CDR3: CASSSSGNTQYF
size: NA
D: NA
V: TRBV5-6
J: TRBJ2-3

DNA: TGCGCCAGCAGCCAGGGACAGGCCTACAATGAGCAGTTCTTC
CDR3: CASSQGQAYNEQFF
size: many
D: TRBD1
V: TRBV4-3
J: TRBJ2-1

DNA: TGTGCCAGCAGTTACTATGGGGATCAGCCCCAGCATTTT
CDR3: CASSYYGDQPQHF
size: many
D: NA
V: TRBV6-5
J: TRBJ1-5

DNA: TGTGCCAGCAGCCCCCCGGGACAGAACTCCTACGAGCAGTACTTC
CDR3: CASSPPGQNSYEQYF
size: few
D: TRBD1
V: TRBV7-8
J: TRBJ2-7

DNA: TGCAGCGTTGAAGAGGGACAGGGGGTAGGCACCGGGGAGCTGTTTTTT
CDR3: CSVEEGQGVGTGELFF
size: many
D: TRBD1
V: TRBV29-1
J: TRBJ2-2

DNA: TGTGCCAGCACCAATCAGGGGGACAGGTGGCAGTACTTC
CDR3: CASTNQGDRWQYF
size: few
D: TRBD1
V: TRBV7-2
J: TRBJ2-7

DNA: TGTGCCAGCAGCTCCTCGGGCCGCCAGGTTAACTATGGCTACACCTTC
CDR3: CASSSSGRQVNYGYTF
size: few
D: NA
V: TRBV7-9
J: TRBJ1-2

DNA: TGTGCCAGCAACCGACAGGGGCGCTACAATGAGCAGTTCTTC
CDR3: CASNRQGRYNEQFF
size: NA
D: TRBD1
V: TRBV28
J: TRBJ2-1

DNA: TGCGCCAGCGGCCGGCGGTTAGCGGGGGGGACTTACAATGAGCAGTTCTTC
CDR3: CASGRRLAGGTYNEQFF
size: few
D: TRBD2
V: TRBV5-1
J: TRBJ2-1

DNA: TGTGCCAGCAGTTCCCCTGGCGGGGGGAAACTGTTTTTT
CDR3: CASSSPGGGKLFF
size: many
D: NA
V: TRBV27
J: TRBJ1-4

DNA: TGTGCCAGCAACCCTTCCGGAAACGGGGAGCTGTTTTTT
CDR3: CASNPSGNGELFF
size: NA
D: NA
V: TRBV12-3/TRBV12-4
J: TRBJ2-2

DNA: TGTGCCAGCAGCTTAAACGGACAGCTGAACACTGAAGCTTTCTTT
CDR3: CASSLNGQLNTEAFF
size: few
D: NA
V: TRBV7-3
J: TRBJ1-1

DNA: TGTGCCAGCAGCGAACCTTACAGGGCTTTGAACACTGAAGCTTTCTTT
CDR3: CASSEPYRALNTEAFF
size: few
D: NA
V: TRBV4-2
J: TRBJ1-1

DNA: TGTGCCAGCAGCGCCACAGGGGTCTCCTACAATGAGCAGTTCTTC
CDR3: CASSATGVSYNEQFF
size: NA
D: TRBD1
V: TRBV7-9
J: TRBJ2-1

DNA: TGTGCCAGCAGCCTCGGGACAGGACATATGGCCCAGTACTTC
CDR3: CASSLGTGHMAQYF
size: many
D: TRBD1
V: TRBV6-1
J: TRBJ2-5

DNA: TGTGCCAGCAGTGGGGACAGGGCCACAGATACGCAGTATTTT
CDR3: CASSGDRATDTQYF
size: many
D: TRBD1
V: TRBV6-4
J: TRBJ2-3

DNA: TGCAGCGTTGAATCGCAGGCGCAAGAGACCCAGTACTTC
CDR3: CSVESQAQETQYF
size: NA
D: NA
V: TRBV29-1
J: TRBJ2-5

DNA: TGTGCCAGCAGTCTGAGGACCAGCGGGGGAGATACGCAGTATTTT
CDR3: CASSLRTSGGDTQYF
size: many
D: TRBD2
V: TRBV7-2
J: TRBJ2-3

DNA: TGCGCCAGCAGCGCGGACGGCACTAGCTCCTATAATTCACCCCTCCACTTT
CDR3: CASSADGTSSYNSPLHF
size: NA
D: NA
V: TRBV5-1
J: TRBJ1-6

DNA: TGTGCCAGCAGCTCGGGAGGAGCCAAAAACATTCAGTACTTC
CDR3: CASSSGGAKNIQYF
size: many
D: TRBD2
V: TRBV5-6
J: TRBJ2-4

DNA: TGTGCCAGCTCACGTAGCGGGGGGGACCAAGAGACCCAGTACTTC
CDR3: CASSRSGGDQETQYF
size: NA
D: TRBD2
V: TRBV18
J: TRBJ2-5

DNA: TGTGCCAGCCAGGAATCTTATAGCAATCAGCCCCAGCATTTT
CDR3: CASQESYSNQPQHF
size: many
D: NA
V: TRBV7-2
J: TRBJ1-5

DNA: TGTGCCAGCAGCCCTAGACAAGGCAATCAGCCCCAGCATTTT
CDR3: CASSPRQGNQPQHF
size: many
D: NA
V: TRBV18
J: TRBJ1-5

DNA: TGCAGTGCTAGGGCTGGGATCTCTGGGGCCAACGTCCTGACTTTC
CDR3: CSARAGISGANVLTF
size: many
D: NA
V: TRBV20-1
J: TRBJ2-6

DNA: TGTGCCAGCACCACAAGGGTGGGGTTGCGAGGCTACACCTTC
CDR3: CASTTRVGLRGYTF
size: many
D: NA
V: TRBV12-3/TRBV12-4
J: TRBJ1-2

DNA: TGTGCCACCGCGGGGCGTTTACAAGAGACCCAGTACTTC
CDR3: CATAGRLQETQYF
size: few
D: NA
V: TRBV7-9
J: TRBJ2-5

DNA: TGTGCCAGCAGCCCGGTAGATGGCCACGAGCAGTACTTC
CDR3: CASSPVDGHEQYF
size: many
D: NA
V: TRBV6-1
J: TRBJ2-7

DNA: TGTGCCAGCAGCCCCCCGGGGGCGGGGAACACTGAAGCTTTCTTT
CDR3: CASSPPGAGNTEAFF
size: NA
D: NA
V: TRBV11-2
J: TRBJ1-1

DNA: TGCGCCAGCAGCCAAGATTCCGGGGTGACAAGCACCATATATTTT
CDR3: CASSQDSGVTSTIYF
size: many
D: NA
V: TRBV4-3
J: TRBJ1-3

DNA: TGCGCCAGCAGTCGGGACAGGGGGCGCGGGAGAGAGACCCAGTACTTC
CDR3: CASSRDRGRGRETQYF
size: few
D: TRBD1
V: TRBV10-2
J: TRBJ2-5

DNA: TGTGCCACCAGCAGATCTAGGCCGGGACAGGGTAACAATGAGCAGTTCTTC
CDR3: CATSRSRPGQGNNEQFF
size: many
D: TRBD1
V: TRBV15
J: TRBJ2-1